These 17 T cell receptor beta chains were all obtained from the same sample, sequenced in a study of naive and memory T cell subsets. An equimolar mix of two oligonucleotides served as the beta constant-region primer for TRBC1 and TRBC2. TCRdb passed the UMI-ligation and nested PCR reads through MiXCR, listing each CDR3 protein once. The sample carries around 160,000 distinct CDR3 sequences, about 17% recorded once. Sequenced input: naive CD4+ T cells from blood. The receptors here all came from a human donor in good health.

J is TRBJ1-1 and V is TRBV30, with D perhaps TRBD1 (6 bases). The V gene's germline CDR1 is GTSNPN and CDR2 SVGIG (reference sequence). There are 15 residues in the CDR3. V was pared by 4 bases and J by 2 bases, with 17 bases between. The CDR3 is CAWTRDTQLNTEAFF. The CDR3 bases are TGTGCCTGGACCCGGGACACACAACTTAACACTGAAGCTTTCTTT.

This clonotype was counted a few times. The chain has TRBV28 and TRBJ2-4; a weak D match, TRBD2 (6 bases). This CDR3 has 14 residues. Trimming cost V 8 bases and J 8 bases, with 19 bases left between them. Germline CDR1 MDHEN, CDR2 SYDVKM. The CDR3: CASHPGDSRDIQYF. CDR3 coding DNA: TGTGCCAGCCATCCTGGGGACTCTAGGGACATTCAGTACTTC.

The chain couples TRBV18 to TRBJ2-3, with 7 nucleotides matching TRBD2. V was pared by 5 bases and J by 0 bases, with 11 bases of the junction left unmatched. CDR1 is KGHSH, CDR2 LQKENI, per germline. The CDR3 runs to 17 residues. The CDR3 here is CASSSPFAGVSTDTQYF. In DNA, the CDR3 is TGTGCCAGCTCATCCCCTTTTGCGGGAGTGAGCACAGATACGCAGTATTTT.

This clonotype was seen a handful of times. The chain combines TRBV7-2 with TRBJ2-3; 8 positions match TRBD2. The CDR3 sequence is 16 residues long. V trimming: 5 bases; J trimming: 2 bases; junction bases outside the gene matches: 9. In germline, CDR1 is SGHTA, CDR2 FQGNSA. CDR3: CASSVTRLATTDTQYF. DNA for the CDR3: TGTGCCAGCAGCGTCACGCGACTAGCGACCACAGATACGCAGTATTTT.

This clonotype was seen only a few times. This chain uses TRBV14 with TRBJ2-1; 7 bases align to TRBD2. The CDR3 has 19 residues. CDR1 and CDR2 (germline): SGHDN, FVKESK. The V and J ends lost 0 bases and 0 bases, in that order; junction bases with no gene match: 11. The CDR3 is CASSQERGLKASSYNEQFF. CDR3 bases: TGTGCCAGCAGCCAAGAAAGGGGACTAAAAGCGAGCTCCTACAATGAGCAGTTCTTC.

This clonotype was seen only a few times. The rearrangement joins TRBV27 to TRBJ2-6, with D possibly matching TRBD2 (5 bases). This CDR3 region has 14 residues. The germline V gene has CDR1 MNHEY and CDR2 SMNVEV (reference sequence). V lost 10 bases, J lost 8 bases, and 18 bases lay in between. The CDR3 DNA is TGTGCCACCCCTGAAGGCTCCGGGACCAACGTCCTGACTTTC. Translating gives CATPEGSGTNVLTF.

This chain links TRBV5-1 with TRBJ2-1, with TRBD2 matching over 7 bases. Losses at the gene ends were 0 bases for V and 8 bases for J; bases not matched to a gene: 8. The CDR3 loop spans 15 amino acids. Germline lookup yields CDR1 SGHRS and CDR2 YFSETQ. The CDR3 sequence is CASSLAVGGVDEQFF. In DNA form, the CDR3 reads TGCGCCAGCAGCTTGGCCGTTGGGGGGGTCGATGAGCAGTTCTTC.

Only a few counts were recorded for this clonotype. The chain couples TRBV23-1 to TRBJ2-1; 8 bases agree with TRBD1. TRBV23-1 is an ORF, with its function uncertain. The CDR3 covers 15 residues. V was clipped by 2 bases and J by 9 bases; unmatched bases: 9. The CDR3 sequence is CASSQMGRGLGEQFF. The DNA of the CDR3 is TGCGCCAGCAGTCAAATGGGCAGGGGGCTAGGTGAGCAGTTCTTC.

This clonotype came up a few times. This chain joins TRBV6-6 and TRBJ2-7; 10 nucleotides agree with TRBD2. The CDR3 extends over 17 amino acids. Germline CDR1 reads MNHNY; CDR2 reads SVGAGI (reference sequence). V shed 0 bases and J 3 bases; nucleotides not matched to a gene: 8. CDR3 sequence reads: CASSYSSPSGSFYEQYF. The CDR3 nucleotides are TGTGCCAGCAGTTACTCGTCCCCTAGCGGGAGCTTCTACGAGCAGTACTTC.

The chain employs TRBV19 and TRBJ2-1; D is uncertain. CDR3 size: 11 residues. Trimming left V 4 bases short and J 10 bases short, with 8 bases between. Per the germline V gene, CDR1 is LNHDA and CDR2 is SQIVND (reference sequence). The CDR3 loop reads CASSRSREQFF. The DNA of the CDR3 is TGTGCCAGTAGTAGATCGCGGGAGCAGTTCTTC.

This clonotype was counted a few times. The V call is TRBV4-1, the J call TRBJ2-1; TRBD2 matches at 13 bases. The CDR3 is made up of 16 amino acids. Looked up from germline, CDR1 is MGHRA and CDR2 is YSYEKL. V gave up 5 bases and J gave up 7 bases; unmatched junction bases: 8. The chain's CDR3 is CASSERRGLAGNEQFF. CDR3 DNA: TGCGCCAGCAGCGAGCGCCGGGGACTAGCGGGGAATGAGCAGTTCTTC.

The chain uses TRBV6-5 and TRBJ2-7, with 7 nucleotides matching TRBD2. CDR3 length: 15 residues. In germline, CDR1 is MNHEY, CDR2 SVGAGI. Losses at the gene ends were 7 bases for V and 4 bases for J; bases not matched to a gene: 13. The CDR3 sequence is CASTPSGGNGYEQYF. The DNA for the CDR3 is TGTGCCAGCACCCCTAGCGGAGGGAATGGGTACGAGCAGTACTTC.

For the CDR3, the DNA is TGTGCCAGCAGCCCCATATCGCGACTAGCGGGGATCACAGATACGCAGTATTTT. Protein product: CASSPISRLAGITDTQYF. The chain couples TRBV14 to TRBJ2-3, with 11 positions matching TRBD2. CDR3 length equals 18 residues. Unmatched junction bases numbered 11, after V lost 4 bases and J lost 2 bases. Germline V gives CDR1 SGHDN, CDR2 FVKESK.

This clonotype was picked up many times. The chain employs TRBV6-5 and TRBJ1-1, with 9 bases that match TRBD1. Germline CDR1 MNHEY, CDR2 SVGAGI. Trimming removed 4 bases from V and 2 bases from J; junction bases left unmatched: 2. The CDR3 contains 14 residues. The CDR3, as DNA: TGTGCCAGCAGTTGGGACAGGGCCAACACTGAAGCTTTCTTT. This sequence encodes CASSWDRANTEAFF.

Ten or more counts support this clonotype. The chain is built from TRBV29-1 and TRBJ1-1; TRBD1 agrees at 10 bases. This CDR3 contains 13 residues. V was pared by 7 bases and J by 1 base, with 3 bases of the junction left unmatched. The germline CDR1 and CDR2 sequences are SQVTM and ANQGSEA. DNA for the CDR3: TGCAGCGCGACAGGGGGCGCGAACACTGAAGCTTTCTTT. Translated: CSATGGANTEAFF.

The chain is built from TRBV29-1 and TRBJ2-1; possible D gene TRBD1, 6 bases. In germline, CDR1 is SQVTM, CDR2 ANQGSEA. Between the trimmed V and J ends, which lost 7 bases and 7 bases, there was a span of 8 bases. This CDR3 contains 10 residues. CDR3 in DNA: TGCAGCGGCAGGGGAAATGAGCAGTTCTTC. Translated: CSGRGNEQFF.

This clonotype appeared a few times. V and J are TRBV24-1 and TRBJ2-1; 8 bases fit TRBD2. The CDR3 runs to 16 residues. The germline V gene has CDR1 KGHDR and CDR2 SFDVKD. The junction had 14 bases not matched to a gene; V was cut back by 9 bases and J by 5 bases. The CDR3, as DNA: TGTGCCACCCGAGGGGCGGGAGGCGGTGAGGACAATGAGCAGTTCTTC. This codes for CATRGAGGGEDNEQFF.